The TCR beta chain under discussion was sequenced for a study of T-cell reconstitution after alpha-beta-depleted transplantation in children. V dropped 4 bases and J dropped 7 bases, with 17 bases sitting between them. Germline values: CDR1 LGHNA, CDR2 YNFKEQ. CDR3 length equals 15 residues. Preparation of the TCRbeta library used unique molecular identifiers. One entry per CDR3 protein results from TCRdb running MiXCR on the PCR reads. This sample has around 96,000 distinct CDR3 sequences; over 9% occur once, and the top ten carry roughly 13%. This clonotype has ten or more counts. The source material was PBMCs from the stem cell graft donor, sampled from the stem cell graft. The clonotype was recovered from a human donor who donated a stem cell graft to a child with inherited bone marrow failure. This chain joins TRBV4-2 and TRBJ2-1, with D possibly being TRBD1 (7 bases). CDR3 DNA sequence: TGTGCCAGCAGCCCCAGGGGGGTCGTGCTTAATGAGCAGTTCTTC. It is translated as CASSPRGVVLNEQFF.